Shown below are 25 T cell receptor beta chains from a single sample sequenced in a study of blood T cells in healthy people across ages. A second PCR, run for about 7 to 11 cycles, used a sample-barcoded 5' primer plus a J-beta primer mix. TCRdb re-analysed the 5' RACE reads in MiXCR, keeping a single row per CDR3 protein. The repertoire includes about 730,000 distinct CDR3 sequences, approximately 43% of them detected once, and under 25% sits in the top ten. The specimen sequenced was blood. The source of these receptors is a woman aged 55-70 years in good health.

This chain's CDR3 is CSVDEYEKLFF. As DNA, the CDR3 is TGCAGCGTTGACGAGTATGAAAAACTGTTTTTT. The genes are TRBV29-1 and TRBJ1-4, with D unresolved. V lost 3 bases to trimming and J lost 6 bases, with 5 bases between them. This CDR3 is built from 11 residues. Germline CDR1 SQVTM, CDR2 ANQGSEA.

The CDR3 is CASSLSLSGGAEETQYF. The CDR3 bases are TGCGCCAGCAGCTTGAGTCTGAGCGGGGGGGCTGAGGAGACCCAGTACTTC. The gene calls are TRBV5-1 and TRBJ2-5, with 10 positions matching TRBD2. The junction had 11 bases not matched to a gene; V was cut back by 1 base and J by 5 bases. The CDR3 extends over 17 amino acids. CDR1 and CDR2 (germline): SGHRS, YFSETQ.

This clonotype was found a few times. The chain joins TRBV5-1 to TRBJ1-1; a weak D match, TRBD1 (5 bases). V lost 4 bases, J lost 3 bases, and 13 bases lay in between. The CDR3 extends over 14 amino acids. The V gene's germline CDR1 is SGHRS and CDR2 YFSETQ. Here the CDR3 DNA reads TGCGCCAGCAGCGCCGACAGTACGCACACTGAAGCTTTCTTT. It encodes CASSADSTHTEAFF. Filled out from reference TRBV5-1 and TRBJ1-1, the complete variable domain reads KAGVTQTPRYLIKTRGQQVTLSCSPISGHRSVSWYQQTPGQGLQFLFEYFSETQRNKGNFPGRFSGRQFSNSRSEMNVSTLELGDSALYLCASSADSTHTEAFFGQGTRLTVV.

Ten or more counts support this clonotype. The gene calls are TRBV7-2 and TRBJ2-1; 8 nucleotides match TRBD2. V lost 0 bases and J lost 0; bases outside the gene matches: 1. The CDR3 extends over 16 amino acids. Germline V gene lookup returns CDR1 SGHTA and CDR2 FQGNSA. The CDR3 DNA sequence: TGTGCCAGCAGCTTAGCCACTAGCGGCTCCTACAATGAGCAGTTCTTC. It specifies CASSLATSGSYNEQFF.

V gene TRBV12-3 or TRBV12-4 combines with J gene TRBJ2-7, with TRBD1 identical over 8 bases. With 6 bases clipped from V and 5 bases from J, the junction kept 12 bases outside the gene matches. This CDR3 has 15 residues. The CDR3 loop is CASSPDRTGHDEQYF. CDR3 sequence (DNA): TGTGCCAGCAGCCCCGACCGGACAGGGCACGACGAGCAGTACTTC.

This clonotype was picked up a small number of times. The chain employs TRBV6-5 and TRBJ2-5; D is ambiguous. The V end lost 5 bases, the J end lost 4 bases, and 11 bases lay between the germline ends. The length of the CDR3 is 13 residues. The germline V gene encodes CDR1 MNHEY and CDR2 SVGAGI. CDR3 protein: CASSPGWGETQYF. DNA of the CDR3: TGTGCCAGCAGTCCCGGTTGGGGAGAGACCCAGTACTTC.

This clonotype was detected only a few times. The V call is TRBV4-1, the J call TRBJ2-7; maybe TRBD1 (6 bases). CDR1 and CDR2 from the germline V gene are MGHRA and YSYEKL. Trimming left V 3 bases short and J 0 bases short, with 9 bases between. The CDR3 runs to 14 residues. Here the CDR3 DNA reads TGCGCCAGCAGCCAGCAGGACAGCTCCTACGAGCAGTACTTC. Translated: CASSQQDSSYEQYF.

The table lists this clonotype with a count of one. The chain employs TRBV29-1 and TRBJ1-2; 10 bases align to TRBD1. CDR1 and CDR2 from the germline V gene are SQVTM and ANQGSEA. The CDR3 runs to 13 residues. J gave up 7 bases and V 7 bases, and 9 bases lay outside the gene matches. The CDR3 here is CSAAGTGAFGYTF. The CDR3 bases are TGCAGCGCTGCCGGGACAGGGGCTTTTGGCTACACCTTC. Together with reference TRBV29-1 and TRBJ1-2, the CDR3 gives the full variable domain: SAVISQKPSRDICQRGTSLTIQCQVDSQVTMMFWYRQQPGQSLTLIATANQGSEATYESGFVIDKFPISRPNLTFSTLTVSNMSPEDSSIYLCSAAGTGAFGYTFGSGTRLTVV.

This clonotype turned up a few times. This rearrangement joins TRBV20-1 to TRBJ2-7, with 7 bases matching TRBD1. V was pared by 2 bases and J by 2 bases, with 6 bases of the junction left unmatched. CDR1 and CDR2 (germline): DFQATT, SNEGSKA (reference sequence). CDR3 length equals 14 residues. The CDR3 loop is CSARHPDRTYEQYF. Written as DNA, the CDR3 is TGCAGTGCTAGACATCCGGACAGGACCTACGAGCAGTACTTC.

This clonotype has more than one count but fewer than ten. This chain links TRBV27 with TRBJ1-2, with D uncertain. The germline V gene encodes CDR1 MNHEY and CDR2 SMNVEV (reference sequence). With 6 bases removed from V and 2 bases from J, the gap between germline ends came to 13 bases. The CDR3 has 14 residues. The CDR3 loop is CASRKIGENYGYTF. The DNA for the CDR3 is TGTGCCAGCAGGAAAATCGGGGAGAACTATGGCTACACCTTC.

This clonotype was observed at least ten times. The chain is built from TRBV5-1 and TRBJ2-5, with 10 nucleotides matching TRBD2. V dropped 0 bases and J dropped 1; count of bases not matched to a gene: 3. The CDR3 loop spans 16 amino acids. Germline V lookup: CDR1 SGHRS, CDR2 YFSETQ. This CDR3 reads CASSLGSGGAQETQYF. Written as DNA, the CDR3 is TGCGCCAGCAGCTTGGGGAGCGGGGGGGCCCAAGAGACCCAGTACTTC.

The V and J genes are TRBV11-3 and TRBJ2-3; D uncertain. The germline CDR1 and CDR2 sequences are SGHNT and YENEEA. The ends were cut back, 1 base at V and 6 bases at J, with 14 bases in the middle. This CDR3 region has 15 residues. For the CDR3, the DNA is TGTGCCAGCAGCTTAGCCCCAAGGGCGGCGGATACGCAGTATTTT. It specifies CASSLAPRAADTQYF. Full variable domain (rest looked up from reference TRBV11-3 and TRBJ2-3): EAGVVQSPRYKIIEKKQPVAFWCNPISGHNTLYWYLQNLGQGPELLIRYENEEAVDDSQLPKDRFSAERLKGVDSTLKIQPAELGDSAVYLCASSLAPRAADTQYFGPGTRLTVL.

The gene calls are TRBV19 and TRBJ1-4; possibly TRBD1 for D (5 bases). This CDR3 spans 15 amino acids. The V and J ends lost 4 bases and 6 bases respectively, with 15 bases between them. Germline assignment: CDR1 LNHDA and CDR2 SQIVND (reference sequence). The chain's CDR3 is CASSKLGGRDEKLFF. The CDR3 bases are TGTGCCAGTAGTAAGTTAGGAGGCAGGGATGAAAAACTGTTTTTT.

This clonotype was counted a single time. The chain joins TRBV5-1 to TRBJ2-1; D not resolved. With 2 bases removed from V and 4 bases from J, the gap between germline ends came to 10 bases. Per germline, CDR1 SGHRS and CDR2 YFSETQ. The CDR3 is 14 amino acids. CDR3 residues: CASSFADSYNEQFF. DNA for the CDR3: TGCGCCAGCAGCTTCGCAGATTCGTACAATGAGCAGTTCTTC.

CDR3 in amino acids: CASSPRRAGGGVQYF. The CDR3 region has the DNA TGTGCCAGCAGCCCCCGTCGAGCGGGAGGTGGTGTTCAGTATTTT. V usage is TRBV7-9 and J usage is TRBJ2-3; TRBD2 matches 9 bases. Trimming at V came to 5 bases and at J to 12 bases, leaving 15 bases not matched to a gene. Looked up from germline, CDR1 is SEHNR and CDR2 is FQNEAQ (reference sequence). The CDR3 is 15 residues long. Variable domain in full (rest from reference TRBV7-9 and TRBJ2-3): DTGVSQNPRHKITKRGQNVTFRCDPISEHNRLYWYRQTLGQGPEFLTYFQNEAQLEKSRLLSDRFSAERPKGSFSTLEIQRTEQGDSAMYLCASSPRRAGGGVQYFGPGTRLTVL.

Turning to this clonotype: The germline gene is not matched at one end of the junction; a read error may be the cause. J is TRBJ1-1 and V is TRBV4-1; TRBD1 matches 9 bases. Germline lookup yields CDR1 MGHRA and CDR2 YSYEKL. The CDR3 is made up of 17 amino acids. This CDR3 reads CASSQDLPGQGISEAFF. The DNA for the CDR3 is TGCGCCAGCAGCCAAGATCTTCCGGGACAGGGTATATCTGAAGCATTCTTT.

The chain links TRBV12-3 or TRBV12-4 to TRBJ2-1, with 8 bases matching TRBD2. The CDR3 extends over 14 amino acids. V lost 8 bases to trimming and J lost 6 bases; unmatched junction nucleotides: 9. The CDR3 region is CASLSHRGGNEQFF. The CDR3 DNA is TGTGCCAGCTTATCCCACCGGGGGGGCAATGAGCAGTTCTTC.

This clonotype was found a few times. The chain uses TRBV12-3 or TRBV12-4 and TRBJ1-5; 11 bases match TRBD1. This CDR3 comprises 18 residues. V lost 5 bases and J lost 4; bases outside the gene matches: 13. CDR3 loop: CASSRTWDRGNLNQPQHF. In DNA form, the CDR3 reads TGTGCCAGCAGTCGCACCTGGGACAGGGGGAATCTGAATCAGCCCCAGCATTTT.

The V and J genes are TRBV7-2 and TRBJ2-5; 7 bases agree with TRBD1. Gene TRBJ2-7 matches the end of the DNA better, so the J call may be wrong. Germline V gives CDR1 SGHTA, CDR2 FQGNSA. CDR3 length: 13 residues. This chain's CDR3 is CASSQNRGYEQYF. The CDR3 DNA follows: TGTGCCAGCAGCCAAAACAGGGGATACGAGCAGTACTTC.

The V and J genes are TRBV18 and TRBJ2-7, with TRBD1 matching 8 bases. Germline V gene data show CDR1 as KGHSH and CDR2 as LQKENI. CDR3 length: 14 residues. V shed 1 base and J 5 bases; nucleotides not matched to a gene: 4. The chain's CDR3 is CASSPRQGFNEQYF. CDR3 coding DNA: TGTGCCAGCTCACCACGACAGGGGTTCAACGAGCAGTACTTC. The full variable domain, rest sourced from reference TRBV18 and TRBJ2-7, is NAGVMQNPRHLVRRRGQEARLRCSPMKGHSHVYWYRQLPEEGLKFMVYLQKENIIDESGMPKERFSAEFPKEGPSILRIQQVVRGDSAAYFCASSPRQGFNEQYFGPGTRLTVT.

This chain joins TRBV7-9 and TRBJ2-3; either TRBD1 or TRBD2 may fit D (5 bases each). The CDR3 is made up of 15 amino acids. Germline V gene sequence: CDR1 SEHNR, CDR2 FQNEAQ (reference sequence). V was clipped by 0 bases and J by 2 bases, with 9 bases between them. This CDR3 is CASSLARDLTDTQYF. CDR3 in DNA: TGTGCCAGCAGCTTAGCGAGGGACCTCACAGATACGCAGTATTTT.

This clonotype was found many times. The chain couples TRBV5-5 to TRBJ2-7, with TRBD2 matching over 10 bases. The germline V gene has CDR1 SGHKS and CDR2 YYEKEE (reference sequence). With 4 bases clipped from V and 2 bases from J, the junction kept 6 bases outside the gene matches. The CDR3 covers 15 residues. The CDR3 DNA reads as TGTGCCAGCAGCCCAGGACTAGCGGAAACCTACGAGCAGTACTTC. Residues: CASSPGLAETYEQYF.

The genes are TRBV3-1 and TRBJ2-7; D is ambiguous. This CDR3 comprises 13 residues. The V gene's germline CDR1 is LGHDT and CDR2 YNNKEL (reference sequence). V dropped 4 bases and J dropped 4 bases, with 11 bases sitting between them. The CDR3, as DNA: TGTGCCAGCAGCCTACTCGAGAAGTACGAGCAGTACTTC. It specifies CASSLLEKYEQYF.

The rearrangement joins TRBV20-1 to TRBJ1-5; D is ambiguous. The CDR3 spans 14 residues. Germline V lookup: CDR1 DFQATT, CDR2 SNEGSKA (reference sequence). V was clipped by 1 base and J by 1 base, with 8 bases between them. CDR3 region: CSARGVRSNQPQHF. DNA of the CDR3: TGCAGTGCTAGAGGGGTTAGGAGCAATCAGCCCCAGCATTTT.

This clonotype was seen a few times. As DNA, the CDR3 is TGTGCCAGCAGCCCCAACAGGGGACAGGGGTCCTACGAGCAGTACTTC. Translating it yields CASSPNRGQGSYEQYF. The chain couples TRBV9 to TRBJ2-7, with 10 bases lining up with TRBD1. The CDR3 has 16 amino acids. Germline V gene sequence: CDR1 SGDLS, CDR2 YYNGEE. The ends lost 4 bases at V and 1 base at J; junction bases unmatched: 8.